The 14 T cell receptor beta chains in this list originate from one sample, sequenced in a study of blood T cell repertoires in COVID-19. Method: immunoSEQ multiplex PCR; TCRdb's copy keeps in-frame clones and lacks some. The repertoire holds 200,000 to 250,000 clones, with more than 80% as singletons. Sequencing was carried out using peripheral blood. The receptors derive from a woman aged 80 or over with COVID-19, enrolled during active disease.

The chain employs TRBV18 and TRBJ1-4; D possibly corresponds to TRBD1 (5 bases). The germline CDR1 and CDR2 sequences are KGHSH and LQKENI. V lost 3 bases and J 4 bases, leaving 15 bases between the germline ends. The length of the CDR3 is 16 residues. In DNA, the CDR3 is TGTGCCAGCTCACCGAGTCCGGGGGATGGTAATGAAAAACTGTTTTTT. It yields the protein CASSPSPGDGNEKLFF. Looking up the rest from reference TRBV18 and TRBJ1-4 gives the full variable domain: NAGVMQNPRHLVRRRGQEARLRCSPMKGHSHVYWYRQLPEEGLKFMVYLQKENIIDESGMPKERFSAEFPKEGPSILRIQQVVRGDSAAYFCASSPSPGDGNEKLFFGSGTQLSVL.

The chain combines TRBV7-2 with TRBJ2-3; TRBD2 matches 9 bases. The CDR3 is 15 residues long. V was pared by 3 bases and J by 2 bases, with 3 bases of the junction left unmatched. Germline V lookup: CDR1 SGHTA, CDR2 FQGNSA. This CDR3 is CASSFQRGDTDTQYF. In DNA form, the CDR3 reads TGTGCCAGCAGCTTCCAGCGGGGGGACACAGATACGCAGTATTTT. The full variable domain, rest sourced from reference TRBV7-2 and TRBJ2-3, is GAGVSQSPSNKVTEKGKDVELRCDPISGHTALYWYRQSLGQGLEFLIYFQGNSAPDKSGLPSDRFSAERTGGSVSTLTIQRTQQEDSAVYLCASSFQRGDTDTQYFGPGTRLTVL.

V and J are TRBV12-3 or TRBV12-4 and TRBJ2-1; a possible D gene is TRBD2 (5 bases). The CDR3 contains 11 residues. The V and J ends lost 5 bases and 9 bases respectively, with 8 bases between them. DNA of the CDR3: TGTGCCAGCAGTCCGGGATTTGAGCAGTTCTTC. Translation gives CASSPGFEQFF.

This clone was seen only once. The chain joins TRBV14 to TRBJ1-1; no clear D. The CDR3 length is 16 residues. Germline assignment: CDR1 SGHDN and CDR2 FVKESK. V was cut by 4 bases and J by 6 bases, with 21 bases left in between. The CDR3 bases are TGTGCCAGCAGCCCCTTAGGCCTCCAGGCTGGCGCTGAAGCTTTCTTT. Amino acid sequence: CASSPLGLQAGAEAFF.

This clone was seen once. This chain's CDR3 is CASSPGTGDSPLHF. CDR3 in DNA: TGCGCCAGCAGCCCCGGGACAGGGGATTCACCCCTCCACTTT. V gene TRBV5-1 combines with J gene TRBJ1-6, with TRBD1 matching over 10 bases. Per germline, CDR1 SGHRS and CDR2 YFSETQ. This CDR3 contains 14 residues. V dropped 4 bases and J dropped 8; count of bases not matched to a gene: 3.

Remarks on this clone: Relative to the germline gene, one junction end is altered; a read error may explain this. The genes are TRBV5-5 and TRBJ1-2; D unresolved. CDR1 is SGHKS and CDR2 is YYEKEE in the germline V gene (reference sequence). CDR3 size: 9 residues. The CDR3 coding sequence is TGTGCCAGCAGATGGAGGTACGCCTTC. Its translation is CASRWRYAF.

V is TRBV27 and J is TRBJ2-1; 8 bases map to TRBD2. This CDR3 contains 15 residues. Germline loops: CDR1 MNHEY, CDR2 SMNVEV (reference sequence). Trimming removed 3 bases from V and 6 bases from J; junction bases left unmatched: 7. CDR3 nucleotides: TGTGCCAGCAGTTTTTCGGGAGGGGTGTTCAATGAGCAGTTCTTC. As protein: CASSFSGGVFNEQFF.

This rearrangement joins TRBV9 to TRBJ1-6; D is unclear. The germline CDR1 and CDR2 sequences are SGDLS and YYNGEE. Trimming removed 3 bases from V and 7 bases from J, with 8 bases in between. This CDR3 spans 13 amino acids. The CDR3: CASSASENSPLHF. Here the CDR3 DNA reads TGTGCCAGCAGCGCGTCTGAGAATTCACCCCTCCACTTT.

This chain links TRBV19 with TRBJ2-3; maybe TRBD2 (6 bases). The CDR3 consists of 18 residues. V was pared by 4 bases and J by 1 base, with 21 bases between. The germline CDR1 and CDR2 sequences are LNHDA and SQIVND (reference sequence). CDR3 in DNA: TGTGCCAGTAGTAAGCAAGACGGAGGGCCTTGGGGCACAGATACGCAGTATTTT. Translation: CASSKQDGGPWGTDTQYF.

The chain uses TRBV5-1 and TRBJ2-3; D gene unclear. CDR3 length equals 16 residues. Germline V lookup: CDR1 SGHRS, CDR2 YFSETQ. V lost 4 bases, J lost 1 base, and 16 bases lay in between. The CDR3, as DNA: TGCGCCAGCAGCCCCTCGTCCGGCGGCGGCACAGATACGCAGTATTTT. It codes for CASSPSSGGGTDTQYF.

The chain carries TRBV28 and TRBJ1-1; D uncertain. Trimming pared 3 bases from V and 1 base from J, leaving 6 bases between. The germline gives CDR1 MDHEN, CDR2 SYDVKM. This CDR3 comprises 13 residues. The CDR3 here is CASSFPGNTEAFF. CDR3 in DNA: TGTGCCAGCAGTTTTCCGGGGAACACTGAAGCTTTCTTT.

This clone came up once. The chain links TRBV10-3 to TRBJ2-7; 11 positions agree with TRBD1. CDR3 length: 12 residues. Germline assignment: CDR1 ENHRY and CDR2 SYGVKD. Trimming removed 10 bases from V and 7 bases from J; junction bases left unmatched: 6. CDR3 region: CATGQGVGEQYF. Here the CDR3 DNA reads TGTGCCACGGGACAGGGGGTAGGGGAGCAGTACTTC.

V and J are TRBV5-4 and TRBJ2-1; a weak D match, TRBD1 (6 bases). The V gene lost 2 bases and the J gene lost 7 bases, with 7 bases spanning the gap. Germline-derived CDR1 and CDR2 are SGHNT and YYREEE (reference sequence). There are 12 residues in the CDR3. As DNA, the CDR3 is TGTGCCAGCAGCTTTAGGGGGAATGAGCAGTTCTTC. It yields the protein CASSFRGNEQFF.

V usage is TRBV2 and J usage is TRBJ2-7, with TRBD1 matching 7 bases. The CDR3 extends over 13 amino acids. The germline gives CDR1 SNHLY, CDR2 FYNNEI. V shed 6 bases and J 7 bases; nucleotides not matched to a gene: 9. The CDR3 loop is CASSPGTALEQYF. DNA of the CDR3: TGTGCCAGCAGCCCCGGGACAGCCCTTGAGCAGTACTTC.